This T cell receptor beta chain was identified in a study of T-cell reconstitution after alpha-beta-depleted transplantation in children. Study-wide results and limits: Reportedly, only several hundred clones from non-depleted graft cells drove alpha-beta T-cell counts at about two months.

The TCRbeta library was prepared with unique molecular identifiers. Each CDR3 protein gets one entry after TCRdb re-called the PCR reads with MiXCR. The sample shows about 980,000 distinct CDR3 sequences, 25% to 35% of them seen only once. V lost 0 bases to trimming and J lost 6 bases, with 15 bases between them. The CDR3 runs 15 residues. Germline V gene lookup returns CDR1 SGHRS and CDR2 YFSETQ. About this clonotype itself: Its target is unknown.

This chain uses TRBV5-1 with TRBJ1-2; D is ambiguous. This TCR was sampled from a boy in the first two years of life who had a stem cell transplant for SCID, so the T cells may come from the graft donor. The source material was PBMCs, mostly from graft donor cells, sampled 360 days after TCRalphabeta/CD19-depleted stem cell transplant. CDR3 nucleotide sequence: TGCGCCAGCAGCTTGGCCCGGTCTCCTCAACATGGCTACACCTTC. Translation gives CASSLARSPQHGYTF.